The T cell receptor (beta chain) described here comes from a study of response to subunit inactivated influenza vaccine. One entry per CDR3 protein, called by TCRdb with MiXCR from the RT-PCR reads. The sample has about 830,000 distinct CDR3 sequences; approximately 17% are singletons. CDR1 and CDR2 from the germline V gene are SGDLS and YYNGEE. This CDR3 has 15 amino acids. The ends were cut back, 2 bases at V and 0 bases at J, with 10 bases in the middle. This clonotype was seen a handful of times. Its target is unknown. Overall study findings and caveats: Each seasonal influenza vaccination recruits few new T cells, the authors suggested.

Here the sequenced sample was PBMCs from blood, taken about 5 days after vaccination. The rearrangement joins TRBV9 to TRBJ2-3; D gene unclear. The origin of this receptor is a man aged 50-60 years who received an inactivated influenza vaccine. Here the CDR3 reads CASSVLPTSTDTQYF. The CDR3 DNA is TGTGCCAGCAGCGTTTTGCCTACTAGCACAGATACGCAGTATTTT.